Here is one TCR beta chain with its context. The data derive from a study of T cells after yellow fever vaccination. The V gene's germline CDR1 is MNHEY and CDR2 SMNVEV (reference sequence). The J segment lost 5 bases and the V segment lost 3 bases, leaving 13 bases of the junction unmatched. This CDR3 has 17 amino acids. TCRdb reprocessed the 5' RACE reads via MiXCR and lists one record per CDR3 protein. The data hold 300,000 or so distinct CDR3 sequences, with 8% to 9.5% observed a single time. The sequence came from a man aged 18 to 35 who received the YFV17D yellow fever vaccine. Sample: PBMCs, taken 45 days after the first yellow fever vaccination. The chain links TRBV27 to TRBJ2-5, with 9 nucleotides matching TRBD2. CDR3 in DNA: TGTGCCAGCAGTTTCTTCTTCCCTAGCGGGGTGAATGAGACCCAGTACTTC. It translates to CASSFFFPSGVNETQYF.